This is a list of T cell receptor beta chains from one sample in a study of control samples from healthy donors and cancer patients. This table comes from immunoSEQ multiplex PCR, and its TCRdb copy is limited to in-frame clones, with some not included. The table includes 90,000 to 150,000 clones, approximately 91% detected once. Sequencing input: blood. These receptor sequences come from a woman aged 18-29 years in good health. The CDR3 runs from the conserved cysteine through the conserved F or W. D genes are given only for firm matches. Part of the rows lack a size; the others show once, few, many or a class for expanded clones.

d_call	v_call	clone_size	j_call	cdr3_aa	cdr3_nt
TRBD1	TRBV19	NA	TRBJ2-7	CASSDGQAAHPSYEQYF	TGTGCCAGTAGTGATGGACAGGCCGCTCATCCTTCCTACGAGCAGTACTTC
TRBD1	TRBV19	NA	TRBJ2-2	CASSETGGSGELFF	TGTGCCAGTAGTGAGACAGGGGGCTCCGGGGAGCTGTTTTTT
NA	TRBV6-5	few	TRBJ2-3	CASSQRGLSTDTQYF	TGTGCCAGCAGTCAACGGGGGCTGAGCACAGATACGCAGTATTTT
NA	TRBV13	NA	TRBJ1-2	CASSYIGWSDTYGYTF	TGTGCCAGCAGCTACATCGGGTGGTCGGACACCTATGGCTACACCTTC
NA	TRBV11-2	NA	TRBJ1-4	CASSFTGSENEKLFF	TGTGCCAGCAGCTTCACAGGGTCGGAAAATGAAAAACTGTTTTTT
NA	TRBV28	NA	TRBJ1-4	CASSLESGGEEKLFF	TGTGCCAGCAGTTTAGAATCCGGGGGGGAAGAAAAACTGTTTTTT
NA	TRBV4-2	NA	TRBJ2-5	CASSQEETQYF	TGTGCCAGCAGCCAAGAAGAGACCCAGTACTTC
NA	TRBV7-8	NA	TRBJ2-6	CASSLSTGSGANVLTF	TGTGCCAGCAGCTTATCGACAGGTTCTGGGGCCAACGTCCTGACTTTC
NA	TRBV27	NA	TRBJ2-7	CASSLSPRAEQYF	TGTGCCAGCAGTTTATCCCCGCGGGCGGAGCAGTACTTC
NA	TRBV19	NA	TRBJ1-3	CASSMAAGNTIYF	TGTGCCAGTAGTATGGCGGCTGGAAACACCATATATTTT
NA	TRBV29-1	NA	TRBJ1-4	CSVGAGREKLFF	TGCAGCGTGGGGGCAGGGCGGGAAAAACTGTTTTTT
TRBD1	TRBV28	NA	TRBJ2-7	CASSLGGRDRGAEQYF	TGTGCCAGCAGTTTAGGGGGTAGGGACAGGGGTGCCGAGCAGTACTTC
NA	TRBV30	NA	TRBJ1-4	CACSLAANEKLFF	TGTGCCTGCAGTCTTGCAGCTAATGAAAAACTGTTTTTT
NA	TRBV4-3	few	TRBJ2-7	CASSQVLGESYEQYF	TGCGCCAGCAGCCAAGTCCTGGGGGAGTCCTACGAGCAGTACTTC
TRBD1	TRBV5-6	NA	TRBJ1-1	CASSSGQGAEAFF	TGTGCCAGCAGCTCAGGACAGGGGGCTGAAGCTTTCTTT